Listed below are T cell receptor beta chains from one sample, sequenced in a study of blood T cell repertoires in COVID-19. The repertoire was sequenced with immunoSEQ multiplex PCR; TCRdb's copy has only in-frame clones and lacks some. The data show approximately 310,000 clones, with under 90% seen just once and approximately 5.5% held by the top ten. Sequencing used PBMCs or T cells enriched from blood (not recorded which). These receptors all come from a man aged 60 to 69 who had recovered from COVID-19. The CDR3 runs from the conserved cysteine through the conserved F or W.

J | length | V | CDR3
TRBJ2-1 | 13 | TRBV7-3 | CASSRRDLNEQFF
TRBJ1-5 | 12 | TRBV28 | CASRGLGQPQHF
TRBJ2-7 | 15 | TRBV18 | CASSPPDRGRHEQYF
TRBJ1-4 | 15 | TRBV5-6 | CASSSFGTGSEKLFF
TRBJ2-2 | 16 | TRBV7-9 | CASPLPGTKNTGELFF
TRBJ1-4 | 13 | TRBV6-5 | CASSQQQREKLFF
TRBJ2-5 | 14 | TRBV6-1 | CASSEGGLGETQYF
TRBJ1-2 | 15 | TRBV4-3 | CASSQDRGGNYGYTF
TRBJ2-3 | 15 | TRBV7-3 | CASSSTLAGTDTQYF
TRBJ2-2 | 14 | TRBV5-1 | CASKDRGYSGELFF
TRBJ2-1 | 14 | TRBV4-2 | CASSPSGTYNEQFF
TRBJ1-5 | 11 | TRBV28 | CASSRNGPGGF
TRBJ2-7 | 14 | TRBV7-9 | CASSPGQPSYEQYF
TRBJ2-1 | 14 | TRBV5-1 | CASSLGLAGVEQFF
TRBJ1-4 | 14 | TRBV10-3 | CAISDGGANEKLFF
TRBJ2-5 | 15 | TRBV28 | CASSLLAGGVSTQYF
TRBJ1-3 | 18 | TRBV2 | CASSDTGESSSSGNTIYF
TRBJ2-7 | 14 | TRBV5-4 | CASSLFRNAYEQYF
TRBJ2-1 | 12 | TRBV12-5 | CASGSIRGEQFF
TRBJ2-1 | 12 | TRBV9 | CASSVVTDEQFF
TRBJ2-7 | 16 | TRBV9 | CASSSRTSGVSYEQYF
TRBJ1-6 | 16 | TRBV5-4 | CASSLAGGARNSPLHF
TRBJ2-1 | 14 | TRBV29-1 | CSGLPGLAGVEQFF
TRBJ2-1 | 16 | TRBV11-2 | CASRNSGTSARDEQFF
TRBJ2-5 | 13 | TRBV15 | CATSRGTSETQYF
TRBJ1-1 | 16 | TRBV6-5 | CASSYSRQGISTEAFF
TRBJ1-6 | 15 | TRBV6-5 | CASSPAEGANSPLHF
TRBJ1-1 | 15 | TRBV5-1 | CASSLKTTGDTEAFF
TRBJ1-1 | 13 | TRBV28 | CASSQGQGLEAFF
TRBJ2-2 | 14 | TRBV28 | CASSFQGRTGELFF
TRBJ1-1 | 15 | TRBV6-5 | CASSYNAAVNTEAFF
TRBJ2-1 | 17 | TRBV3-1/TRBV3-2 | CASSLLAGGLRGGEQFF
TRBJ2-1 | 15 | TRBV11-1 | CASSLIAGGPGEQFF
TRBJ1-5 | 13 | TRBV24-1 | CATSRDSNQPQHF
TRBJ1-5 | 14 | TRBV18 | CASSPEQNNQPQHF
TRBJ2-1 | 17 | TRBV27 | CASSPGTSGSGYNEQFF
TRBJ2-3 | 16 | TRBV29-1 | CSVVRGLAGGGDTQYF
TRBJ1-1 | 16 | TRBV7-2 | CASSQMGTTANTEAFF
TRBJ2-7 | 13 | TRBV10-1 | CATRRTGSYEQYF
TRBJ2-2 | 16 | TRBV6-2/TRBV6-3 | CASSYSTGVYTGELFF
TRBJ1-1 | 13 | TRBV6-5 | CASSPTSTLKAFF
TRBJ2-7 | 13 | TRBV7-3 | CASSLGPIYEQYF